This TCR beta chain was identified in a study of blood T cell repertoires in COVID-19. TCRdb's table, derived via immunoSEQ multiplex PCR, lists solely in-frame clones and lacks some. The sample records under 250,000 clones, 89% being singletons. The material sequenced was peripheral blood. The sequence was obtained from a man aged 55 to 70 who had recovered from COVID-19.

CDR3 sequence: CASSMETGLYGYTF. CDR3 sequence (DNA): TGTGCCAGTAGTATGGAGACAGGACTCTATGGCTACACCTTC. V is TRBV19 and J is TRBJ1-2; weak D call: TRBD1 (6 bases). Germline CDR1 and CDR2: LNHDA and SQIVND (reference sequence). Trimming stripped 3 bases from V and 4 bases from J, with 12 bases between. The CDR3 spans 14 residues.